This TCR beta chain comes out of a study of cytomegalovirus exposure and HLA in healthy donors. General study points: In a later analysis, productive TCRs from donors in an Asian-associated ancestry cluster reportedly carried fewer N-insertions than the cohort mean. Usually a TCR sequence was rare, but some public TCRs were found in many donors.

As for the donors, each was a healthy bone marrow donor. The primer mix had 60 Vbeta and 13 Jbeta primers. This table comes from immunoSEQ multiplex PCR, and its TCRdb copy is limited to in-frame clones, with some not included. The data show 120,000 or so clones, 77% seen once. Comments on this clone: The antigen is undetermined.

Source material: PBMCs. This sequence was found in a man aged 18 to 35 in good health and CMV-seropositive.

CDR3 region: CASRPTGDTGELFF. The CDR3 DNA follows: TGTGCCAGCCGACCGACAGGGGACACCGGGGAGCTGTTTTTT. The gene calls are TRBV28 and TRBJ2-2; 8 bases fit TRBD1. Germline V gives CDR1 MDHEN, CDR2 SYDVKM. The CDR3 has 14 residues. V gave up 8 bases and J gave up 3 bases; unmatched junction bases: 5. The complete variable domain, with remaining parts taken from reference TRBV28 and TRBJ2-2, reads DVKVTQSSRYLVKRTGEKVFLECVQDMDHENMFWYRQDPGLGLRLIYFSYDVKMKEKGDIPEGYSVSREKKERFSLILESASTNQTSMYLCASRPTGDTGELFFGEGSRLTVL.